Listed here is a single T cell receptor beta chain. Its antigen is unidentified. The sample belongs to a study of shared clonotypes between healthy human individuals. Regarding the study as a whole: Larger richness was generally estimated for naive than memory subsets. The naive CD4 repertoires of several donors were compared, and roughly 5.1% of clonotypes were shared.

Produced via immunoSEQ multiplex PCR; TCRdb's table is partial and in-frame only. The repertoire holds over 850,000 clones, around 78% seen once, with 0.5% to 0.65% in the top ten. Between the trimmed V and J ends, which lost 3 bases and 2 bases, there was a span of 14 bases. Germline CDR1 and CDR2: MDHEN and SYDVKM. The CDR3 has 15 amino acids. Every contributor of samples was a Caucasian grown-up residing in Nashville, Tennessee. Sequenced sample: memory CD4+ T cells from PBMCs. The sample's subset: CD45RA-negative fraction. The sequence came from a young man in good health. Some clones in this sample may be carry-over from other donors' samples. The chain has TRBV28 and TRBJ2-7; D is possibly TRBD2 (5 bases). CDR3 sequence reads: CASSLAIDGAYEQYF. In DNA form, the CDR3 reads TGTGCCAGCAGTTTGGCCATCGACGGGGCCTACGAGCAGTACTTC.